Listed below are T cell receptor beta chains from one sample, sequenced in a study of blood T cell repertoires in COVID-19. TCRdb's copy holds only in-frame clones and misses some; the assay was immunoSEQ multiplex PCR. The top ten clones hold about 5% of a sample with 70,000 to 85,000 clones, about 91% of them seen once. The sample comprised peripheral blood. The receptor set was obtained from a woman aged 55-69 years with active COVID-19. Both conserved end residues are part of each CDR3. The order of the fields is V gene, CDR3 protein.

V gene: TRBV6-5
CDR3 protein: CASSNRDGVETQYF

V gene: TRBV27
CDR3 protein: CASSLLGRTSAKTQYF

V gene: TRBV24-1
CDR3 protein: CATPPAGGPYEQYF

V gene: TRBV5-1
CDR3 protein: CASSLASAGPGSMNTEAFF

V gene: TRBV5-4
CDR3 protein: CASSQRLAWNTGELFF

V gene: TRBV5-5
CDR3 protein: CASSLNSPYSNQPQHF

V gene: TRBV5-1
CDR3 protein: CASSLEGTASNEQFF

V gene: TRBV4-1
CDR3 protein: CASSLGQDYLGETQYF

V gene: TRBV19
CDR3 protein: CASSIGLAGGPRSNEQFF

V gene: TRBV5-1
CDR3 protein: CASSLVTAGGPGDEQYF

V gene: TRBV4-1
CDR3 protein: CASSQDTRSTGELFF

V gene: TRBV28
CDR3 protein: CASRGQGERYEQYF

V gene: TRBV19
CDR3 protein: CASSLDRGVGGAFF

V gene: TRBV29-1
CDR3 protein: CSVETGLAGELFF

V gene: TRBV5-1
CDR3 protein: CASSGGLAGDNEQFF

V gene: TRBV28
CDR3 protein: CASRPDSSSYNSPLHF

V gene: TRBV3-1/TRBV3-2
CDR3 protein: CASSLRGGGETQYF

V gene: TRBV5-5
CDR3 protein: CASGEDSFSGNTIYF

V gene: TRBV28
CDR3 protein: CASRGDQPQHF

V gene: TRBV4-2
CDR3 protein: CAMPLLAEPGDTQYF

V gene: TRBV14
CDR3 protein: CASSQFTGSGANVLTF

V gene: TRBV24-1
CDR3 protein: CATSDSGGQSYYGYTF

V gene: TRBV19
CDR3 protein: CASSRAREKLFF

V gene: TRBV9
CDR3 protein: CASSVVGGARGYTF

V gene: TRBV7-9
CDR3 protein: CASNRGNEQFF

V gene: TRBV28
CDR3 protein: CASSVPGRSGANVLTF

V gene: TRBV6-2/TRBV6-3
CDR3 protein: CASSYVGGSGSSYNEQFF

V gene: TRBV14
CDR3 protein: CASSHLADFYNEQFF

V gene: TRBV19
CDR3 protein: CASSAGGPDGELFF

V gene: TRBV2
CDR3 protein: CASSEELAGRNEQFF

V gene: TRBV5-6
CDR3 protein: CASSLAAGVRAKNIQYF

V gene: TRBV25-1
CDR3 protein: CASSERSTSTGKLFF

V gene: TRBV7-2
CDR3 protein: CASSGTGAPGAEAFF

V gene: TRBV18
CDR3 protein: CASSLSSAGGAGELFF

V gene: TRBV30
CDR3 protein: CAWKVDRVTEAFF

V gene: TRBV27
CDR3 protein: CATSPGGSYNEQFF